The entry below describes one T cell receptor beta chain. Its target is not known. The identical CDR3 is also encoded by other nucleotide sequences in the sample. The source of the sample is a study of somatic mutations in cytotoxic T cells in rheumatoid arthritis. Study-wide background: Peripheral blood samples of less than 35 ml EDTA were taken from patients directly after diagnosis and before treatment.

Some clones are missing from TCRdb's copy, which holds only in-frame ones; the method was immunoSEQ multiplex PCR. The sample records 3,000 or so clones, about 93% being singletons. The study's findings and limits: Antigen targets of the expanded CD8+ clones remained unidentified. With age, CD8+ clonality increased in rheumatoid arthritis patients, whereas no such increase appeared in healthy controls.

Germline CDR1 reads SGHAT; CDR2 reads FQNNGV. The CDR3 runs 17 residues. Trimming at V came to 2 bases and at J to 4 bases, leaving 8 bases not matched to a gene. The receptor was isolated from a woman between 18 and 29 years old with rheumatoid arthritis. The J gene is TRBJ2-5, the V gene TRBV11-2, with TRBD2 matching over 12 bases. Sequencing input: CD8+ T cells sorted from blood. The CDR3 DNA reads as TGTGCCAGCAGCTTAAAGGCGACTAGCGGGAGACTAGAGACCCAGTACTTC. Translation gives CASSLKATSGRLETQYF.